The 23 T cell receptor beta chains below were found in one sample sequenced in a study of T cells after yellow fever vaccination. TCRdb analysed the 5' RACE reads with MiXCR anew, one entry per CDR3 protein. This sample carries roughly 340,000 distinct CDR3 sequences, around 4.1% of them seen once, and the ten largest clones take 24%. Sequences were derived from PBMCs, sampled 5 days after the yellow fever booster vaccination. Receptors were obtained from a man aged 18 to 35 who received the YFV17D yellow fever vaccine.

This clonotype came up a few times. The rearrangement joins TRBV6-6 to TRBJ2-7; D uncertain. Germline CDR1 is MNHNY and CDR2 is SVGAGI (reference sequence). The CDR3 runs 11 residues. Deletions cut 8 bases from V and 2 bases from J, with 7 bases between. This CDR3 reads CASGPAYEQYF. CDR3 coding DNA: TGTGCCAGCGGTCCCGCCTACGAGCAGTACTTC.

The sample holds a few counts of this clonotype. The chain couples TRBV19 to TRBJ2-1, with TRBD1 as a possible D gene (5 bases). The V end was cut by 9 bases, the J end by 0 bases, with 9 bases between. CDR1 and CDR2 (germline): LNHDA, SQIVND (reference sequence). CDR3 length: 13 amino acids. The CDR3 DNA follows: TGTGCCAGCGCAGGGCGCTCCTACAATGAGCAGTTCTTC. Translated: CASAGRSYNEQFF.

V gene TRBV12-3 or TRBV12-4 combines with J gene TRBJ1-2; maybe TRBD1 (5 bases). V was clipped by 5 bases and J by 13 bases, with 29 bases between them. The CDR3 extends over 16 amino acids. CDR3 sequence (DNA): TGTGCCAGCAGTCCCGGGGGAGGGCGGGCCCTGGGGCTATGCACCTTC. Its translation: CASSPGGGRALGLCTF.

V and J are TRBV6-1 and TRBJ2-7; 8 positions agree with TRBD1. The germline CDR1 and CDR2 sequences are MNHNS and SASEGT. The CDR3 extends over 15 amino acids. V lost 5 bases to trimming and J lost 2 bases; unmatched junction nucleotides: 8. This CDR3 reads CASSWDRPFTYEQYF. The DNA for the CDR3 is TGTGCCAGCAGTTGGGACAGGCCGTTTACCTACGAGCAGTACTTC.

The chain carries TRBV5-1 and TRBJ2-1, with 13 positions matching TRBD2. Unmatched junction bases numbered 14, after V lost 4 bases and J lost 7 bases. Germline lookup yields CDR1 SGHRS and CDR2 YFSETQ. This CDR3 has 18 amino acids. The CDR3 DNA follows: TGCGCCAGCAGCCCCTATGGGTCGACTAGCGGGGGGATTAATGAGCAGTTCTTC. The encoded protein is CASSPYGSTSGGINEQFF. Combining the CDR3 with reference TRBV5-1 and TRBJ2-1 gives the whole variable domain KAGVTQTPRYLIKTRGQQVTLSCSPISGHRSVSWYQQTPGQGLQFLFEYFSETQRNKGNFPGRFSGRQFSNSRSEMNVSTLELGDSALYLCASSPYGSTSGGINEQFFGPGTRLTVL.

This clonotype was found many times. V and J are TRBV6-2 or TRBV6-3 and TRBJ1-1, with D uncertain. Trimming shortened V by 6 bases and J by 4 bases, and 6 bases separated the two germline ends. Germline values: CDR1 MNHEY, CDR2 SVGEGT. The CDR3 extends over 11 amino acids. Here the CDR3 DNA reads TGTGCCAGCAGCTACGGCACTGAAGCTTTCTTT. As protein: CASSYGTEAFF.

The gene calls are TRBV20-1 and TRBJ2-4; D may match TRBD1 or TRBD2 (5 bases each). Trimming cost V 1 base and J 1 base, with 17 bases left between them. The CDR3 totals 17 residues. CDR1 and CDR2 from the germline V gene are DFQATT and SNEGSKA (reference sequence). In nucleotides, the CDR3 is TGCAGTGCTAGAGGGGGACCGGACCACTTGGCCAAAAACATTCAGTACTTC. Its translation is CSARGGPDHLAKNIQYF.

This clonotype showed up many times. The chain's CDR3 is CASSFGTSTEAFF. CDR3 sequence (DNA): TGTGCCAGCAGCTTTGGGACGTCCACTGAAGCTTTCTTT. V is TRBV6-2 or TRBV6-3 and J is TRBJ1-1, with a tentative D call TRBD1 (5 bases). The CDR3 runs 13 residues. Per germline, CDR1 MNHEY and CDR2 SVGEGT. The V and J ends lost 6 bases and 4 bases respectively, with 12 bases between them.

This clonotype was detected ten times or more. The V gene is TRBV20-1, the J gene TRBJ1-2, with TRBD1 matching 8 bases. Germline V gene data show CDR1 as DFQATT and CDR2 as SNEGSKA (reference sequence). This CDR3 is 13 amino acids long. V gave up 2 bases and J gave up 7 bases; unmatched junction bases: 6. CDR3 nucleotide sequence: TGCAGTGCTAGAAGAGACAGGGGACCTGGCTACACCTTC. It is translated as CSARRDRGPGYTF.

This clonotype turned up a few times. The chain recombines TRBV20-1 with TRBJ1-1; D unclear. This CDR3 contains 13 residues. With 6 bases removed from V and 1 base from J, the gap between germline ends came to 12 bases. Germline CDR1 DFQATT, CDR2 SNEGSKA (reference sequence). The CDR3 region is CSARWAPNTEAFF. CDR3 nucleotide sequence: TGCAGTGCCCGATGGGCGCCGAACACTGAAGCTTTCTTT.

V usage is TRBV5-4 and J usage is TRBJ2-3; TRBD2 matches at 15 bases. Per the germline V gene, CDR1 is SGHNT and CDR2 is YYREEE (reference sequence). This CDR3 has 19 residues. With V trimmed by 3 bases and J by 0 bases, 8 bases remained unmatched. CDR3 sequence (DNA): TGTGCCAGCAGCTCGGGGACTAGCGGGGGGTTTTCTAGCACAGATACGCAGTATTTT. This sequence encodes CASSSGTSGGFSSTDTQYF.

This clonotype was observed a handful of times. V is TRBV7-9 and J is TRBJ1-2, with 8 positions matching TRBD1. There are 13 residues in the CDR3. V lost 5 bases, J lost 3 bases, and 2 bases stayed unmatched. Germline CDR1 and CDR2: SEHNR and FQNEAQ (reference sequence). The CDR3 region has the DNA TGTGCCAGCAGCAGACAGGGGTACTATGGCTACACCTTC. Translation: CASSRQGYYGYTF. Full variable domain (remainder filled in from reference TRBV7-9 and TRBJ1-2): DTGVSQNPRHKITKRGQNVTFRCDPISEHNRLYWYRQTLGQGPEFLTYFQNEAQLEKSRLLSDRFSAERPKGSFSTLEIQRTEQGDSAMYLCASSRQGYYGYTFGSGTRLTVV.

A few counts support this clonotype. Here the CDR3 DNA reads TGCGCCAGCAGCCGGCGGGAGGTGGGTGACACTGAAGCTTTCTTT. This translates into CASSRREVGDTEAFF. The V gene is TRBV5-1, the J gene TRBJ1-1, with no clear D. The CDR3 is 15 residues long. Germline V gives CDR1 SGHRS, CDR2 YFSETQ. Trimming took 4 bases from V and 3 from J, leaving 16 bases between them.

CDR3: CASSQDSIAGPLGYTF. The CDR3 DNA is TGCGCCAGCAGCCAAGATAGTATCGCCGGGCCGCTTGGCTACACCTTC. The chain couples TRBV4-1 to TRBJ1-2; no clear D. The germline V gene encodes CDR1 MGHRA and CDR2 YSYEKL. With 0 bases removed from V and 7 bases from J, the gap between germline ends came to 18 bases. This CDR3 spans 16 amino acids.

This clonotype was seen ten or more times. The chain recombines TRBV5-1 with TRBJ2-7; D gene ambiguous. CDR3 length: 14 residues. Trimming took off 0 bases at V and 0 bases at J, with 7 bases between the two ends. Looked up from germline, CDR1 is SGHRS and CDR2 is YFSETQ. As DNA, the CDR3 is TGCGCCAGCAGCTTGGGAGACACCTCCTACGAGCAGTACTTC. Amino acid sequence: CASSLGDTSYEQYF.

This clonotype turned up a few times. The chain is built from TRBV4-3 and TRBJ1-6; maybe TRBD1 (6 bases). This CDR3 contains 18 residues. V was shortened by 0 bases and J by 10 bases, with 22 bases between the two germline ends. Germline V gene sequence: CDR1 LGHNA, CDR2 YSLEER. For the CDR3, the DNA is TGCGCCAGCAGCCAAGAAAGCCCTAACGACAGGCTTGACTCACCCCTCCACTTT. Translated, it gives CASSQESPNDRLDSPLHF.

This clonotype was counted at least ten times. The chain carries TRBV20-1 and TRBJ1-1, with D tentatively TRBD1 (5 bases). V was clipped by 3 bases and J by 5 bases, with 13 bases between them. The CDR3 totals 13 residues. Per the germline V gene, CDR1 is DFQATT and CDR2 is SNEGSKA (reference sequence). The CDR3 loop reads CSASQGSATEAFF. The DNA of the CDR3 is TGCAGTGCTAGCCAGGGTAGTGCGACTGAAGCTTTCTTT.

The J gene is TRBJ1-2, the V gene TRBV4-3; tentatively, D is TRBD1 (6 bases). Germline V lookup: CDR1 LGHNA, CDR2 YSLEER. The ends were cut back, 1 base at V and 5 bases at J, with 23 bases in the middle. The CDR3 extends over 18 amino acids. CDR3 nucleotide sequence: TGCGCCAGCAGCCAAGTACAGCCAGGGGTGCGGACGTCGTATGGCTACACCTTC. Its translation: CASSQVQPGVRTSYGYTF.

This clonotype was observed many times. The J gene is TRBJ2-6, the V gene TRBV21-1. TRBV21-1 is a pseudogene. The CDR3 runs to 15 residues. The CDR3 protein is CASSKISSGANVLTF. The CDR3 DNA follows: TGTGCCAGCAGCAAAATAAGCTCTGGGGCCAACGTCCTGACTTTC.

The chain uses TRBV5-1 and TRBJ1-1, with D uncertain. Germline loops: CDR1 SGHRS, CDR2 YFSETQ. V lost 0 bases, J lost 4 bases, and 7 bases lay in between. CDR3 length: 13 amino acids. The CDR3 protein is CASSLEGTTEAFF. The DNA for the CDR3 is TGCGCCAGCAGCTTGGAGGGAACCACTGAAGCTTTCTTT.

The V gene is TRBV28, the J gene TRBJ1-5, with TRBD1 matching over 8 bases. V shed 5 bases and J 13 bases; nucleotides not matched to a gene: 4. The CDR3 totals 11 residues. The germline V gene encodes CDR1 MDHEN and CDR2 SYDVKM. This chain's CDR3 is CASSGQGAQHF. The CDR3 nucleotides read TGTGCCAGCAGTGGACAGGGTGCGCAGCATTTT.

This clonotype was observed many times. The V and J genes are TRBV19 and TRBJ1-2; a possible D gene is TRBD1 (6 bases). Looked up from germline, CDR1 is LNHDA and CDR2 is SQIVND (reference sequence). CDR3 size: 14 residues. Trimming cost V 8 bases and J 7 bases, with 20 bases left between them. The chain's CDR3 is CASLGQTGKSGYTF. The CDR3 DNA reads as TGTGCCAGTCTGGGCCAAACAGGGAAGTCTGGCTACACCTTC.

This clonotype has at least ten counts. This chain links TRBV7-2 with TRBJ1-5; possible D gene TRBD1, 5 bases. V was cut by 5 bases and J by 7 bases, with 18 bases left in between. Germline CDR1 is SGHTA and CDR2 is FQGNSA. CDR3 length equals 15 residues. CDR3 sequence reads: CASSQEVQGWQPQHF. CDR3 DNA sequence: TGTGCCAGCAGCCAAGAGGTGCAGGGTTGGCAGCCCCAGCATTTT.